This T cell receptor beta chain was captured by sequencing in a study of coeliac disease. Whole-study context: Coeliac patients had active, refractory type I, or gluten-free-diet-controlled disease.

A note on this clone: Its antigen is currently unknown.

The method was immunoSEQ multiplex PCR; TCRdb's version includes in-frame clones alone and lacks a portion of them. The table lists under 1,500 clones, around 90% of them singletons. Germline V gives CDR1 SGHRS, CDR2 YFSETQ. Between the trimmed V and J ends, which lost 4 bases and 0 bases, there was a span of 10 bases. The CDR3 covers 14 residues. Study observations and caveats: Control samples showed higher TRB and TRG clonality than intraepithelial and lamina propria samples in active celiac disease. Only 1 of 6 controls, but about 55% of the 18 coeliac samples, showed published gliadin-specific TRB sequences. Cross-contamination between intraepithelial and lamina propria cells was possible.

This receptor was taken from a young woman with active celiac disease. This rearrangement joins TRBV5-1 to TRBJ1-2; D remains unclear. The sequenced material came from lymphocytes from the gut lamina propria. CDR3 bases: TGCGCCAGCAGCGCCGATACTGCTAACTATGGCTACACCTTC. The encoded protein is CASSADTANYGYTF.